What follows are 14 T cell receptor beta chains derived from one specimen sequenced in a study of T cells in lung cancer brain metastases listed by TCRdb under 2018. The library was generated by the immunoSEQ multiplex PCR assay. TCRdb stores this immuneACCESS table with in-frame sequences only. Part of the clones is absent; in the studies checked, under half of the shortfall reflects unresolved V genes, and no reason is known for the rest. The sample yields roughly 5,000 clones; 85% to 90% were counted once. Around a tenth of the sample rests with the top ten. Sequenced material: tumor tissue from a brain metastasis. In light of the paper, this sample's cell subset or site label describes: paired resected brain metastasis. These receptors all stem from a woman aged 45-65 years with non-small cell lung cancer that had spread to the brain.

The CDR3 loop reads CASSAVENTEAFF. CDR3 nucleotides: TGTGCCAGCAGCGCCGTGGAGAACACTGAAGCTTTCTTT. The chain joins TRBV7-6 to TRBJ1-1; D is unresolved. The germline V gene has CDR1 SGHVS and CDR2 FNYEAQ. The CDR3 contains 13 residues. Trimming left V 5 bases short and J 1 base short, with 8 bases between.

The sample holds one count of this clone. J is TRBJ1-2 and V is TRBV30; D not certain. The CDR3 has 14 residues. Germline CDR1 is GTSNPN and CDR2 is SVGIG (reference sequence). V was trimmed by 3 bases and J by 4 bases, leaving 15 bases between them. The CDR3 nucleotides read TGTGCCTGGAGAAGGGCGGCCGTGGGCTATGGCTACACCTTC. Encoded protein: CAWRRAAVGYGYTF.

V and J are TRBV11-2 and TRBJ1-3; D gene uncertain. CDR3 length: 12 residues. Looked up from germline, CDR1 is SGHAT and CDR2 is FQNNGV. The ends were cut back, 5 bases at V and 5 bases at J, with 7 bases in the middle. The CDR3 region has the DNA TGTGCCAGCAGCGTTGGAAGAAACACCATATATTTT. It encodes CASSVGRNTIYF. Full variable domain (outside the CDR3, taken from reference TRBV11-2 and TRBJ1-3): EAGVAQSPRYKIIEKRQSVAFWCNPISGHATLYWYQQILGQGPKLLIQFQNNGVVDDSQLPKDRFSAERLKGVDSTLKIQPAKLEDSAVYLCASSVGRNTIYFGEGSWLTVV.

V usage is TRBV19 and J usage is TRBJ1-2, with a possible D match to TRBD1 (6 bases). Germline assignment: CDR1 LNHDA and CDR2 SQIVND (reference sequence). The CDR3 has 10 residues. CDR3 sequence (DNA): TGTGTCAGGGGACCTTTCGGGTACACCTTC. Protein sequence: CVRGPFGYTF.

The chain is built from TRBV18 and TRBJ2-2; D unclear. The germline V gene has CDR1 KGHSH and CDR2 LQKENI. The CDR3 extends over 12 amino acids. Trimming removed 1 base from V and 12 bases from J, with 9 bases in between. The CDR3 DNA is TGTGCCAGCTCACCACTTTCCAGGAAGCTGTTTTTT. Its translation: CASSPLSRKLFF.

This sequence joins TRBV19 and TRBJ1-2, with 7 bases lining up with TRBD1. The CDR3 has 16 residues. The trim removed 6 bases at V and 0 bases at J, leaving 10 bases unmatched. Looked up from germline, CDR1 is LNHDA and CDR2 is SQIVND (reference sequence). The CDR3 bases are TGTGCCAGTAGGCTAGACAGGGCGACAACTAACTATGGCTACACCTTC. This codes for CASRLDRATTNYGYTF.

The chain links TRBV4-2 to TRBJ2-3, with 10 bases aligning to TRBD2. V lost 5 bases, J lost 2 bases, and 10 bases stayed unmatched. The CDR3 loop spans 17 amino acids. The germline V gene encodes CDR1 LGHNA and CDR2 YNFKEQ. CDR3 DNA sequence: TGTGCCAGCAGCAAGAAGCTAGCGGGGGTTCTCACAGATACGCAGTATTTT. Residues: CASSKKLAGVLTDTQYF.

V gene TRBV5-4 combines with J gene TRBJ1-5; D uncertain. V was trimmed by 2 bases and J by 1 base, leaving 7 bases between them. The germline CDR1 and CDR2 sequences are SGHNT and YYREEE (reference sequence). The CDR3 extends over 14 amino acids. The CDR3 nucleotides are TGTGCCAGCAGCTTAAAGGACAGCAATCAGCCCCAGCATTTT. Encoded protein: CASSLKDSNQPQHF. Supplemented by reference TRBV5-4 and TRBJ1-5, the full variable domain reads ETGVTQSPTHLIKTRGQQVTLRCSSQSGHNTVSWYQQALGQGPQFIFQYYREEENGRGNFPPRFSGLQFPNYSSELNVNALELDDSALYLCASSLKDSNQPQHFGDGTRLSIL.

This clone was picked up one time. This chain connects TRBV4-1 to TRBJ1-5, with no clear D. This CDR3 has 15 amino acids. V lost 4 bases, J lost 3 bases, and 13 bases lay in between. In germline, CDR1 is MGHRA, CDR2 YSYEKL. This CDR3 is CASSRRTEANQPQHF. Here the CDR3 DNA reads TGCGCCAGCAGCCGACGAACGGAAGCCAATCAGCCCCAGCATTTT.

This chain connects TRBV27 to TRBJ1-2, with 7 positions matching TRBD1. The junction had 8 bases not matched to a gene; V was cut back by 8 bases and J by 5 bases. CDR1 is MNHEY, CDR2 SMNVEV, per germline (reference sequence). The CDR3 covers 13 residues. The CDR3 sequence: CASGRGREYGYTF. In DNA form, the CDR3 reads TGTGCCAGCGGTAGGGGGCGAGAGTATGGCTACACCTTC.

The rearrangement joins TRBV21-1 to TRBJ2-3; the table's D call, TRBD2, was not checked against the DNA. TRBV21-1 is a listed pseudogene. This CDR3 has 17 residues. As DNA, the CDR3 is TGTGCCAGCACCCTACTAGGCGAACTAGCGGGGACAGATACGCAGTATTTT. Its translation is CASTLLGELAGTDTQYF.

This clone appeared a single time. J is TRBJ1-1 and V is TRBV5-1, with D perhaps TRBD1 (5 bases). The CDR3 contains 13 residues. V gave up 2 bases and J gave up 2 bases, with 7 bases separating them. In germline, CDR1 is SGHRS, CDR2 YFSETQ. CDR3 sequence (DNA): TGCGCCAGCAGCTTTCAGGGAAACACTGAAGCTTTCTTT. Translated, it gives CASSFQGNTEAFF.

The chain employs TRBV7-2 and TRBJ1-1; the D is unclear. CDR1 and CDR2 (germline): SGHTA, FQGNSA. The V gene lost 3 bases and the J gene lost 2 bases, with 10 bases spanning the gap. The CDR3 loop spans 14 amino acids. CDR3 in DNA: TGTGCCAGCAGCTTCCCGGCAGTAAACACTGAAGCTTTCTTT. This sequence encodes CASSFPAVNTEAFF.

This sequence joins TRBV11-3 and TRBJ2-3; TRBD1 might be the D (7 bases). Germline lookup yields CDR1 SGHNT and CDR2 YENEEA. Trimming took 5 bases from V and 0 from J, leaving 15 bases between them. CDR3 size: 16 residues. CDR3 nucleotide sequence: TGTGCCAGCAGCCCGGACAGGCGGGGCAGCACAGATACGCAGTATTTT. Its protein product is CASSPDRRGSTDTQYF.